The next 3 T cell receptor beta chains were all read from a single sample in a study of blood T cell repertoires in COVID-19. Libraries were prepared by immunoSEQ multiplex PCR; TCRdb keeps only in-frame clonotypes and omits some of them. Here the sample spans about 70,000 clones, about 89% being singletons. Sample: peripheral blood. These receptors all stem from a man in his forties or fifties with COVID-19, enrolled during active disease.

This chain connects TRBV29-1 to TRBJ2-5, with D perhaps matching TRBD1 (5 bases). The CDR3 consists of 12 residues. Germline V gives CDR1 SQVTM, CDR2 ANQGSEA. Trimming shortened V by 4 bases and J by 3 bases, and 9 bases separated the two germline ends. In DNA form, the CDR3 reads TGCAGCGTTGGGCAAGGGGAAGAGACCCAGTACTTC. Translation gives CSVGQGEETQYF.

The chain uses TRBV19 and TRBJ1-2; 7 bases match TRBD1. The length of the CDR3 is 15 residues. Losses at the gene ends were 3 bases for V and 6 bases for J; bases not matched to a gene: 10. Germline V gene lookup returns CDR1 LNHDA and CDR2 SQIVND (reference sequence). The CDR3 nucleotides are TGTGCCAGTAGTATCGGTTTAGGGGACAGCGATGGCTACACCTTC. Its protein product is CASSIGLGDSDGYTF.

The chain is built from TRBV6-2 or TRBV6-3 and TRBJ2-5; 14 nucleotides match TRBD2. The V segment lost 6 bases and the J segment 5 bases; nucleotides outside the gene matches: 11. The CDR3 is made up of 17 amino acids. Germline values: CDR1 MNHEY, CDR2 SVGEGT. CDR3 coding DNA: TGTGCCAGCAGCCCGGGACTAGCGGGAGCCACCAGGGAGACCCAGTACTTC. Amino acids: CASSPGLAGATRETQYF.